The rows below give T cell receptor beta chains drawn from one sample of a study of PD-L1 blockade in urothelial cancer. Sequencing was performed with immunoSEQ multiplex PCR; in TCRdb, only in-frame clones are kept and a portion is missing. In the table there are tens of thousands of clones, roughly 84% of which are singletons. The source material was PBMCs, sampled around atezolizumab (anti-PD-L1) treatment. These receptors originate from a man aged 50 or older with urothelial cancer. Each CDR3 is given with its conserved first and last residue. D genes are given only for firm matches.

V: TRBV10-3
J: TRBJ2-3
D: .
CDR3: CAIKSAGSTDTQYF

V: TRBV7-8
J: TRBJ1-5
D: .
CDR3: CASSLSTGPSEPQHF

V: TRBV5-5
J: TRBJ1-4
D: TRBD1
CDR3: CASSLYDRGTDNEKLFF

V: TRBV7-6
J: TRBJ1-4
D: .
CDR3: CASSLAGEDNEKLFF

V: TRBV28
J: TRBJ1-5
D: .
CDR3: CASSLQGRNNQPQHF

V: TRBV28
J: TRBJ1-1
D: .
CDR3: CASSSGALNTEAFF

V: TRBV18
J: TRBJ2-3
D: TRBD2
CDR3: CASSPATSGSTADTQYF

V: TRBV29-1
J: TRBJ2-5
D: .
CDR3: CSVEDPSRSQETQYF

V: TRBV10-3
J: TRBJ2-2
D: TRBD2
CDR3: CAISEWGGSSAGELFF

V: TRBV9
J: TRBJ2-5
D: .
CDR3: CASSQGGTQYF

V: TRBV6-5
J: TRBJ1-5
D: .
CDR3: CASSKTGPGGQPQHF

V: TRBV5-4
J: TRBJ2-7
D: TRBD2
CDR3: CASSYGTNSYEQYF

V: TRBV7-8
J: TRBJ1-1
D: .
CDR3: CASSLDPGWNTEAFF

V: TRBV6-5
J: TRBJ2-5
D: .
CDR3: CASSYTTSTGAQYF

V: TRBV5-3
J: TRBJ2-3
D: .
CDR3: CARSLAWGVSSDTQYF

V: TRBV30
J: TRBJ2-7
D: TRBD2
CDR3: CAWSVRTSGNYEQYF

V: TRBV27
J: TRBJ1-3
D: .
CDR3: CASSSGNEPSGNTIYF

V: TRBV7-9
J: TRBJ2-3
D: TRBD1
CDR3: CASSSGQGKADTQYF

V: TRBV30
J: TRBJ1-2
D: TRBD1
CDR3: CAWSGGGGYTF

V: TRBV6-1
J: TRBJ1-5
D: .
CDR3: CAGLTELGPSQPQHF

V: TRBV5-6
J: TRBJ1-2
D: .
CDR3: CASSGPGRASYGYTF

V: TRBV19
J: TRBJ1-1
D: TRBD1
CDR3: CASRDRATEAFF

V: TRBV9
J: TRBJ1-1
D: .
CDR3: CASSVGLGHQNTEAFF

V: TRBV7-9
J: TRBJ2-1
D: TRBD1
CDR3: CASSFPGQGNNEQFF

V: TRBV25-1
J: TRBJ2-7
D: TRBD1
CDR3: CASSDRGGTGGTYEQYF

V: TRBV6-4
J: TRBJ2-2
D: TRBD1
CDR3: CASSEGRGSGELFF

V: TRBV18
J: TRBJ2-3
D: TRBD2
CDR3: CASSPFAGGTDTQYF

V: TRBV30
J: TRBJ2-7
D: TRBD1
CDR3: CAWSAQGVYEQYF

V: TRBV4-2
J: TRBJ1-3
D: TRBD1
CDR3: CASSPQPDRVAGNTIYF

V: TRBV27
J: TRBJ1-5
D: TRBD1
CDR3: CASSPDRGRQPQHF

V: TRBV25-1
J: TRBJ2-1
D: TRBD2
CDR3: CASSESRAGGNNEQFF

V: TRBV5-1
J: TRBJ2-1
D: TRBD2
CDR3: CASSFAGTSGTYNEQFF

V: TRBV2
J: TRBJ1-2
D: .
CDR3: CASTGHLLLDYTF

V: TRBV27
J: TRBJ2-2
D: TRBD2
CDR3: CASSSRGRTSGRVNTGELFF

V: TRBV27
J: TRBJ1-4
D: TRBD1
CDR3: CASSLSRAGTGGTEKLFF

V: TRBV11-2
J: TRBJ1-1
D: TRBD1
CDR3: CASSQQGAWYTEAFF

V: TRBV13
J: TRBJ2-5
D: TRBD2
CDR3: CASSTSSGGAWETQYF

V: TRBV19
J: TRBJ2-3
D: .
CDR3: CASSLTDTQYF

V: TRBV21-1
J: TRBJ1-3
D: .
CDR3: CASSKVPEEASGNTIYF

V: TRBV30
J: TRBJ2-1
D: TRBD2
CDR3: CAWVSGTSIHEQFF

V: TRBV5-1
J: TRBJ2-7
D: TRBD1
CDR3: CASSPPGAGGADNEQYF

V: TRBV5-8
J: TRBJ2-3
D: TRBD2
CDR3: CASSSLAGRTDTQYF

V: TRBV29-1
J: TRBJ2-1
D: .
CDR3: CSVFVSYNEQFF

V: TRBV29-1
J: TRBJ2-1
D: TRBD2
CDR3: CSVGGGGAGNEQFF

V: TRBV21-1
J: TRBJ2-1
D: .
CDR3: CASSRSRDRPIVQFF

V: TRBV29-1
J: TRBJ1-1
D: TRBD1
CDR3: CSVDRGSGTEAFF

V: TRBV7-2
J: TRBJ2-3
D: .
CDR3: CASILWAGGTDTQYF

V: TRBV5-6
J: TRBJ2-3
D: TRBD2
CDR3: CASSEGLAGSTDTQYF

V: TRBV9
J: TRBJ2-1
D: TRBD2
CDR3: CASSPHQRAGAYNEQFF

V: TRBV28
J: TRBJ2-2
D: TRBD1
CDR3: CASSFTGGAAGELFF

V: TRBV6-1
J: TRBJ1-5
D: TRBD1
CDR3: CASSVSRDRGLYSNQPQHF

V: TRBV10-2
J: TRBJ1-6
D: .
CDR3: CASKETGNNSPLHF

V: TRBV19
J: TRBJ2-7
D: .
CDR3: CASSIGFTSYEQYF

V: TRBV30
J: TRBJ2-2
D: .
CDR3: CAWRDQGGRGAPRTGELFF

V: TRBV30
J: TRBJ2-1
D: .
CDR3: CAWSAPLEQFF

V: TRBV13
J: TRBJ2-7
D: .
CDR3: CASSLGGRGHYEQYF

V: TRBV6-6
J: TRBJ1-5
D: .
CDR3: CASSWTPNQPQHF